These 26 T cell receptor beta chains came from one sample sequenced in a study of T-cell reconstitution after alpha-beta-depleted transplantation in children. Using unique molecular identifiers, the investigators prepared the TCRbeta library. TCRdb redid the calling of the PCR reads with MiXCR, one entry per CDR3 protein. Altogether a few hundred thousand distinct CDR3 sequences are present, under 13% being singletons, with the ten largest covering approximately 30%. Sequenced here: PBMCs, sampled before TCRalphabeta/CD19-depleted stem cell transplant. These receptors all stem from a child under two years old with acute myeloid leukemia, due to receive a stem cell transplant.

The chain is built from TRBV29-1 and TRBJ2-7; D perhaps matches TRBD1 (5 bases). Per the germline V gene, CDR1 is SQVTM and CDR2 is ANQGSEA. The CDR3 is 13 residues long. Trimming took off 3 bases at V and 6 bases at J, with 15 bases between the two ends. Here the CDR3 DNA reads TGCAGCGTTGAGGTACAGTGGGGCGGCGAGCAGTACTTC. It translates to CSVEVQWGGEQYF.

In this sample, this clonotype turned up many times. The chain is built from TRBV19 and TRBJ1-5; TRBD1 aligns across 10 bases. Germline lookup yields CDR1 LNHDA and CDR2 SQIVND (reference sequence). The V and J ends lost 7 bases and 3 bases, in that order; junction bases with no gene match: 9. The CDR3 is 16 residues long. The CDR3 sequence: CASINPDRGFNQPQHF. In DNA, the CDR3 is TGTGCCAGTATCAACCCGGACAGGGGGTTCAATCAGCCCCAGCATTTT.

Many counts were recorded for this clonotype. This chain uses TRBV13 with TRBJ2-2; D assignment may be TRBD1 or TRBD2 (6 bases each). Trimming shortened V by 5 bases and J by 6 bases, and 13 bases separated the two germline ends. CDR3 length: 14 amino acids. Per the germline V gene, CDR1 is PRHDT and CDR2 is FYEKMQ (reference sequence). CDR3 amino acids: CASSLSGEAGELFF. The DNA of the CDR3 is TGTGCCAGCAGCCTTTCAGGGGAGGCCGGGGAGCTGTTTTTT.

The chain carries TRBV4-3 and TRBJ2-7; 8 nucleotides line up with TRBD2. The CDR3 has 18 amino acids. V trimming: 2 bases; J trimming: 3 bases; junction bases outside the gene matches: 15. The germline gives CDR1 LGHNA, CDR2 YSLEER. In DNA form, the CDR3 reads TGCGCCAGCAGCCAACGCCCCGTTTCCAGCGGGAGTTTCTACGAGCAGTACTTC. Translating gives CASSQRPVSSGSFYEQYF.

In its sample, this clonotype was seen many times. The V gene is TRBV2, the J gene TRBJ2-1, with TRBD1 matching over 7 bases. From germline, CDR1 is SNHLY and CDR2 FYNNEI. V dropped 9 bases and J dropped 4; count of bases not matched to a gene: 9. CDR3 length: 14 amino acids. The CDR3 nucleotides read TGTGCCAGTCGCGCCGGGACAGCGTACAATGAGCAGTTCTTC. Protein product: CASRAGTAYNEQFF. Full variable domain (rest looked up from reference TRBV2 and TRBJ2-1): EPEVTQTPSHQVTQMGQEVILRCVPISNHLYFYWYRQILGQKVEFLVSFYNNEISEKSEIFDDQFSVERPDGSNFTLKIRSTKLEDSAMYFCASRAGTAYNEQFFGPGTRLTVL.

To note about this clonotype: At one of its ends the junction is not consistent with the germline gene, which may arise from a read error. This chain joins TRBV5-5 and TRBJ1-2; D is unresolved. Germline V lookup: CDR1 SGHKS, CDR2 YYEKEE (reference sequence). The CDR3 is 18 amino acids. The CDR3 sequence: CASSLGQAYPIPNYGYPF. Written as DNA, the CDR3 is TGTGCCAGCAGCTTGGGACAAGCTTACCCCATTCCTAACTATGGCTACCCCTTC.

In this sample, this clonotype turned up many times. The chain employs TRBV7-2 and TRBJ1-3; no clear D gene. V dropped 1 base and J dropped 4 bases, with 14 bases sitting between them. Germline V gene data show CDR1 as SGHTA and CDR2 as FQGNSA. This CDR3 is built from 16 residues. The CDR3 sequence: CASSLGTAPRGNTIYF. CDR3 in DNA: TGTGCCAGCAGCTTAGGGACGGCTCCTAGGGGAAACACCATATATTTT. The entire variable domain, with the rest obtained from reference TRBV7-2 and TRBJ1-3, is as follows: GAGVSQSPSNKVTEKGKDVELRCDPISGHTALYWYRQSLGQGLEFLIYFQGNSAPDKSGLPSDRFSAERTGGSVSTLTIQRTQQEDSAVYLCASSLGTAPRGNTIYFGEGSWLTVV.

This clonotype was seen many times. The CDR3 DNA reads as TGCGCCAGCAGCTCGGACAGGGAAAGCAATCAGCCCCAGCATTTT. Protein: CASSSDRESNQPQHF. The chain employs TRBV5-1 and TRBJ1-5, with 8 bases fitting TRBD1. This CDR3 comprises 15 residues. Germline V CDR1 and CDR2: SGHRS, YFSETQ. The V and J ends lost 3 bases and 1 base, in that order; junction bases with no gene match: 3.

This clonotype was found many times. The chain's CDR3 is CASSYGRLDEQYF. The CDR3 DNA follows: TGTGCCAGCAGTTACGGCCGTTTGGACGAGCAGTACTTC. V usage is TRBV7-2 and J usage is TRBJ2-7; no clear D. Trimming pared 6 bases from V and 5 bases from J, leaving 14 bases between. The CDR3 totals 13 residues. Per the germline V gene, CDR1 is SGHTA and CDR2 is FQGNSA.

This clonotype was observed at least ten times. J is TRBJ2-5 and V is TRBV12-3 or TRBV12-4, with 12 positions matching TRBD2. The CDR3 totals 16 residues. Trimming at V came to 4 bases and at J to 2 bases, leaving 5 bases not matched to a gene. The CDR3 loop reads CASSSGLAGLQETQYF. CDR3 DNA: TGTGCCAGCAGTTCCGGACTAGCGGGATTACAAGAGACCCAGTACTTC.

There are many counts of this clonotype. CDR3 DNA sequence: TGCGCCAGCAGCTTTGGTCTTGAGCAGTTCTTC. Protein: CASSFGLEQFF. J is TRBJ2-1 and V is TRBV5-1; D unresolved. The germline V and J ends were trimmed by 2 bases and 9 bases, with 6 bases remaining between them. The CDR3 totals 11 residues. The germline V gene has CDR1 SGHRS and CDR2 YFSETQ.

The chain has TRBV9 and TRBJ2-6, with TRBD2 matching 7 bases. The germline CDR1 and CDR2 sequences are SGDLS and YYNGEE. This CDR3 spans 16 amino acids. V gave up 6 bases and J gave up 0 bases; unmatched junction bases: 6. The CDR3 reads CASTPRGDSGANVLTF. CDR3 DNA: TGTGCCAGCACTCCCCGGGGGGACTCTGGGGCCAACGTCCTGACTTTC.

This clonotype appeared many times. V usage is TRBV11-1 and J usage is TRBJ2-1, with D possibly matching TRBD2 (5 bases). CDR1 and CDR2 (germline): SGHAT, FQDESV (reference sequence). V lost 4 bases to trimming and J lost 10 bases, with 17 bases between them. This CDR3 contains 14 residues. The CDR3 region is CASSSYTLALEQFF. The CDR3 DNA reads TGTGCCAGCAGCTCCTATACTCTAGCACTCGAGCAGTTCTTC.

This clonotype was counted ten times or more. The chain has TRBV9 and TRBJ2-5; 9 bases map to TRBD2. V shed 0 bases, J shed 3 bases, and the junction held 3 bases outside the gene matches. From germline, CDR1 is SGDLS and CDR2 YYNGEE. The CDR3 runs to 15 residues. CDR3 sequence reads: CASSVGGLAKETQYF. CDR3 DNA: TGTGCCAGCAGCGTAGGGGGACTAGCAAAAGAGACCCAGTACTTC.

The chain employs TRBV28 and TRBJ1-2; 8 bases align to TRBD1. CDR1 is MDHEN, CDR2 SYDVKM, per germline. This CDR3 contains 13 residues. V trimming: 4 bases; J trimming: 2 bases; junction bases outside the gene matches: 0. The CDR3 DNA is TGTGCCAGCAGTTCAGGGGGCAACTATGGCTACACCTTC. Translation: CASSSGGNYGYTF.

This clonotype occurred many times. V gene TRBV5-1 combines with J gene TRBJ2-3; no definite D call. Between the trimmed V and J ends, which lost 0 bases and 4 bases, there was a span of 9 bases. The CDR3 consists of 14 residues. CDR1 and CDR2 (germline): SGHRS, YFSETQ. CDR3 bases: TGCGCCAGCAGCTTGGTGGCCCTACCAGATACGCAGTATTTT. Protein sequence: CASSLVALPDTQYF.

This clonotype has ten or more counts. For the CDR3, the DNA is TGTGCCAGCAGCTTTTCTAGCGAATACTTCTACAATGAGCAGTTCTTC. Translation gives CASSFSSEYFYNEQFF. The rearrangement joins TRBV7-6 to TRBJ2-1, with D possibly TRBD2 on 6 matching bases. Trimming removed 3 bases from V and 3 bases from J, with 15 bases in between. CDR1 is SGHVS, CDR2 FNYEAQ, per germline. The CDR3 covers 16 residues.

This clonotype was observed many times. The chain combines TRBV12-3 or TRBV12-4 with TRBJ1-4, with a weak D call TRBD1 (6 bases). V was clipped by 5 bases and J by 0 bases, with 10 bases between them. There are 15 residues in the CDR3. The CDR3 DNA follows: TGTGCCAGCAGTACCCACAGGGCAACTAATGAAAAACTGTTTTTT. It translates to CASSTHRATNEKLFF.

This clonotype was recorded at least ten times. The chain combines TRBV11-1 with TRBJ2-1, with D possibly being TRBD2 (5 bases). Trimming removed 2 bases at V and 0 bases at J, with 17 bases between. Germline CDR1 SGHAT, CDR2 FQDESV (reference sequence). The CDR3 consists of 18 residues. In DNA, the CDR3 is TGTGCCAGCAGCTTATTTCACAAGCGGTCCAACTCCTACAATGAGCAGTTCTTC. Translating it yields CASSLFHKRSNSYNEQFF.

This clonotype has ten or more counts. The chain couples TRBV6-1 to TRBJ2-7; 7 bases match TRBD2. CDR3 length: 15 amino acids. CDR1 is MNHNS, CDR2 SASEGT, per germline. With 5 bases clipped from V and 2 bases from J, the junction kept 9 bases outside the gene matches. In DNA, the CDR3 is TGTGCCAGCAGTACCAGAATAGCGGGTACCTACGAGCAGTACTTC. This sequence encodes CASSTRIAGTYEQYF.

This clonotype was observed many times. V gene TRBV20-1 combines with J gene TRBJ1-5, with TRBD1 matching over 11 bases. Per the germline V gene, CDR1 is DFQATT and CDR2 is SNEGSKA (reference sequence). V dropped 5 bases and J dropped 5; count of bases not matched to a gene: 5. The CDR3 runs 14 residues. CDR3 coding DNA: TGCAGTGCTGGCAGGGACAGGGGGTATCAGCCCCAGCATTTT. Amino acids: CSAGRDRGYQPQHF.

V and J are TRBV11-2 and TRBJ2-1; tentatively, D is TRBD2 (5 bases). V lost 5 bases and J 5 bases, leaving 16 bases between the germline ends. Germline V lookup: CDR1 SGHAT, CDR2 FQNNGV. The CDR3 is 15 amino acids. CDR3: CASSQTTNIDNEQFF. The CDR3 DNA reads TGTGCCAGCAGCCAGACTACCAACATTGACAATGAGCAGTTCTTC. The full variable domain, its missing parts supplied by reference TRBV11-2 and TRBJ2-1, is EAGVAQSPRYKIIEKRQSVAFWCNPISGHATLYWYQQILGQGPKLLIQFQNNGVVDDSQLPKDRFSAERLKGVDSTLKIQPAKLEDSAVYLCASSQTTNIDNEQFFGPGTRLTVL.

At least ten counts were recorded for this clonotype. The V call is TRBV7-2, the J call TRBJ1-5, with D unresolved. Germline values: CDR1 SGHTA, CDR2 FQGNSA. CDR3 length: 13 residues. The V end lost 5 bases, the J end lost 4 bases, and 9 bases lay between the germline ends. CDR3 nucleotide sequence: TGTGCCAGCAGCCCCATCCTAAATCAGCCCCAGCATTTT. It yields the protein CASSPILNQPQHF.

This clonotype was counted ten times or more. The gene calls are TRBV7-2 and TRBJ2-7; 7 positions agree with TRBD2. The CDR3 has 15 residues. Trimming took 4 bases from V and 4 from J; bases not matched to a gene: 10. Per germline, CDR1 SGHTA and CDR2 FQGNSA. CDR3 nucleotides: TGTGCCAGCAGCTCGTCCGTGACTAGCAGATACGAGCAGTACTTC. Translating gives CASSSSVTSRYEQYF.

This clonotype was observed many times. The V and J genes are TRBV7-9 and TRBJ2-4, with D unclear. The germline V gene encodes CDR1 SEHNR and CDR2 FQNEAQ (reference sequence). The CDR3 contains 16 residues. Deletions cut 5 bases from V and 7 bases from J, with 21 bases between. The CDR3 here is CASSAVRASGWNIQYF. The CDR3 DNA is TGTGCCAGCAGCGCCGTCAGAGCCTCCGGGTGGAACATTCAGTACTTC.

As for this clonotype: This sequence may be a read error, since a much larger clone differs from it by one base. This rearrangement joins TRBV2 to TRBJ1-6, with TRBD1 matching 7 bases. V trimming: 5 bases; J trimming: 18 bases; junction bases outside the gene matches: 13. Germline loops: CDR1 SNHLY, CDR2 FYNNEI. The CDR3 length is 13 residues. The CDR3 loop is CASSNRQGGSPHF. The CDR3, as DNA: TGTGCCAGCAGTAACCGACAGGGAGGGTCGCCCCACTTT.